Listed below are T cell receptor beta chains from one sample, sequenced in a study of blood T cell repertoires in COVID-19. Using immunoSEQ multiplex PCR, the repertoire was profiled, and TCRdb retains in-frame clones only, with some absent. The sample lists 310,000 or so clones, about 86% occurring once. The sequenced material came from peripheral blood. These receptors were taken from a woman in her 30s who had recovered from COVID-19. The CDR3 runs from the conserved cysteine through the conserved F or W. Each record gives: J gene, D gene, V gene, CDR3 protein. D genes are given only for firm matches.

j_gene: TRBJ1-2; d_gene: -; v_gene: TRBV29-1; CDR3aa: CSVVDSEYDGYTF
j_gene: TRBJ1-5; d_gene: TRBD1; v_gene: TRBV2; CDR3aa: CASRGDSYSNQPQHF
j_gene: TRBJ1-2; d_gene: -; v_gene: TRBV5-1; CDR3aa: CASSSFSGEFGYTF
j_gene: TRBJ1-3; d_gene: -; v_gene: TRBV6-5; CDR3aa: CASSEEGGFGNTIYF
j_gene: TRBJ1-4; d_gene: -; v_gene: TRBV27; CDR3aa: CASSSTQRREKLFF
j_gene: TRBJ2-2; d_gene: -; v_gene: TRBV11-3; CDR3aa: CASSLVSTGELFF
j_gene: TRBJ2-3; d_gene: TRBD2; v_gene: TRBV5-1; CDR3aa: CASSLGPTSDDTQYF
j_gene: TRBJ2-1; d_gene: TRBD2; v_gene: TRBV4-1; CDR3aa: CASSQDTAGVPSSYNEQFF
j_gene: TRBJ1-1; d_gene: -; v_gene: TRBV6-5; CDR3aa: CASSRGVRTEAFF
j_gene: TRBJ2-4; d_gene: TRBD1; v_gene: TRBV7-9; CDR3aa: CASSLRGVPGQGELNIQYF
j_gene: TRBJ2-1; d_gene: -; v_gene: TRBV2; CDR3aa: CASSGAIYNEQFF